This T cell receptor beta chain is drawn from a study of PD-1 blockade in classical Hodgkin lymphoma. Each and every patient relapsed after autologous stem cell transplantation, and patients got differing brentuximab vedotin exposure. Repertoires were generated with immunoSEQ multiplex PCR, while TCRdb's copy carries only in-frame clones and drops some. The sample includes more than 140,000 clones, around four fifths of them seen just once. This clone appeared many times. Per the germline V gene, CDR1 is SGHTA and CDR2 is FQGTGA. V lost 0 bases, J lost 2 bases, and 2 bases lay in between. The CDR3 is made up of 13 amino acids.

The sequencing here drew on peripheral blood mononuclear cells (PBMCs), taken before the second cycle of nivolumab. The clonotype was recovered from a human donor with classical Hodgkin lymphoma. The rearrangement links TRBV7-3 to TRBJ2-1; D not resolved. The CDR3 region is CASSLTPYNEQFF. For the CDR3, the DNA is TGTGCCAGCAGCTTAACACCCTACAATGAGCAGTTCTTC. Combining the CDR3 with reference TRBV7-3 and TRBJ2-1 gives the whole variable domain GAGVSQTPSNKVTEKGKYVELRCDPISGHTALYWYRQSLGQGPEFLIYFQGTGAADDSGLPNDRFFAVRPEGSVSTLKIQRTERGDSAVYLCASSLTPYNEQFFGPGTRLTVL.